In this sample, the clone carrying this T cell receptor beta chain turned up once. As processed by the authors: Quantification of nucleated cells was approximated via reference gene primer amplification. Repertoires were generated with immunoSEQ multiplex PCR, while TCRdb's copy carries only in-frame clones and drops some. V, J and clone size are taken as reported in that table, and D and trimming were inferred from the DNA itself. The repertoire holds roughly 98,000 clones, with around four fifths as singletons. The sample comes from a study of blood T cell repertoires in COVID-19. Overall study: The samples span acute and convalescent COVID-19 from the United States, Italy and Spain. PBMCs, B-cell-depleted T cells, or T cells were the source of the cDNA or gDNA that made up the material.

V gave up 3 bases and J gave up 8 bases; unmatched junction bases: 6. The CDR3 runs to 15 residues. Germline V CDR1 and CDR2: MNHEY, SMNVEV (reference sequence). Sequencing was done on a sample of peripheral blood. This TCR was recovered from a woman in her 70s with active or convalescent COVID-19. J is TRBJ1-4 and V is TRBV27; 10 nucleotides match TRBD1. The DNA for the CDR3 is TGTGCCAGCAGTTTTATCGGGACAGGGGTCGAAAAACTGTTTTTT. It yields the protein CASSFIGTGVEKLFF.